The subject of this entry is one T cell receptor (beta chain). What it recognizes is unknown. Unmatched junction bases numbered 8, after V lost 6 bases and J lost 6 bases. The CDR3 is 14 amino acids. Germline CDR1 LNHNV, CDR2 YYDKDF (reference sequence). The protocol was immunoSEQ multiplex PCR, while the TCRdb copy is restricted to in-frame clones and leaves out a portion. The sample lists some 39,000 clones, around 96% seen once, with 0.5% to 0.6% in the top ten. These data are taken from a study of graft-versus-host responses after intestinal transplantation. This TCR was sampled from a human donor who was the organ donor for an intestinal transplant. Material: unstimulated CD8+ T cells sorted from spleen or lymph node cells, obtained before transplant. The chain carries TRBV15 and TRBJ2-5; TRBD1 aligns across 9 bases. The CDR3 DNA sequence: TGTGCCACCAGAGAGGACAGGGGCATAAAGACCCAGTACTTC. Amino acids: CATREDRGIKTQYF.